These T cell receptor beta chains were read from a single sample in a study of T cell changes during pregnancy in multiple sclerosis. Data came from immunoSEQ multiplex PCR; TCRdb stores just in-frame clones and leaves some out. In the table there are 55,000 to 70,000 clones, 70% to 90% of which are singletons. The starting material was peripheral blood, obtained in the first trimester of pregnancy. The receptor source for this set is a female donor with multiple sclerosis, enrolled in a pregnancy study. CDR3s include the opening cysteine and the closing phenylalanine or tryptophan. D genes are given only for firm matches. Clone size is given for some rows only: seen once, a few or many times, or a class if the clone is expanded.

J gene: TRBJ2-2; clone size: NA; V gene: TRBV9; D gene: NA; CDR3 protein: CASSLEEGELFF; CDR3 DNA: TGTGCCAGCAGCCTGGAGGAGGGGGAGCTGTTTTTT
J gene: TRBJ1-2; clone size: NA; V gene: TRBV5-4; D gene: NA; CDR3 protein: CASSLPGDGYTF; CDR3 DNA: TGTGCCAGCAGCCTGCCGGGGGATGGCTACACCTTC
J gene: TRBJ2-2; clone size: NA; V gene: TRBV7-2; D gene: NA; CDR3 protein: CASSLVPTGELFF; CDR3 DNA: TGTGCCAGCAGCTTAGTTCCGACCGGGGAGCTGTTTTTT
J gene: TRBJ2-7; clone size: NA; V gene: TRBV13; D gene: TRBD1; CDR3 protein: CASSFTGEESYEQYF; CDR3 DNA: TGTGCCAGCAGCTTTACAGGGGAAGAATCCTACGAGCAGTACTTC
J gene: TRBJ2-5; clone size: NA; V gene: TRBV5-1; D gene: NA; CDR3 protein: CASSLGGSQEETQYF; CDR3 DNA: TGCGCCAGCAGCTTGGGAGGGAGTCAGGAAGAGACCCAGTACTTC
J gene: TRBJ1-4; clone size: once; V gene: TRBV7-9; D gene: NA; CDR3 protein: CASSLTPVRQENEKLFF; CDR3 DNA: TGTGCCAGCAGCTTAACCCCCGTGAGACAGGAGAATGAAAAACTGTTTTTT
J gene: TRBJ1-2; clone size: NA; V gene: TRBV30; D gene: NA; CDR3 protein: CAWSVQLVGDYGYTF; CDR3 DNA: TGTGCCTGGAGTGTACAGTTGGTGGGAGACTATGGCTACACCTTC
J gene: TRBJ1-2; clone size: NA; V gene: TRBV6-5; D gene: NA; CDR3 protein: CASSYRGGRNGYTF; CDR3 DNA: TGTGCCAGCAGTTATCGCGGGGGGCGAAATGGCTACACCTTC
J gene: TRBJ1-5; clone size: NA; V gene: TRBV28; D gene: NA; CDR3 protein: CASSPLPDGLNQPQHF; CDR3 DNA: TGTGCCAGCAGCCCCTTACCGGACGGACTCAATCAGCCCCAGCATTTT
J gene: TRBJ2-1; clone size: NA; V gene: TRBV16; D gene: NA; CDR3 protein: CASSQYRSSSGSEFEQFF; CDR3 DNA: TGTGCCAGCAGCCAATATAGGTCGTCGTCAGGTAGCGAGTTTGAGCAGTTCTTC
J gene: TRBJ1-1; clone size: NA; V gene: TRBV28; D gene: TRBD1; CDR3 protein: CASSNRGLNTEAFF; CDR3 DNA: TGTGCCAGCAGTAACAGGGGATTGAACACTGAAGCTTTCTTT
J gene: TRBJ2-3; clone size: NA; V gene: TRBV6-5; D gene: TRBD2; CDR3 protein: CASWTSEHTDTQYF; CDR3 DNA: TGTGCCAGCTGGACTAGCGAGCACACAGATACGCAGTATTTT
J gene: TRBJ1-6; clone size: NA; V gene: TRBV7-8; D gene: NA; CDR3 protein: CASSLDAGSNSPLHF; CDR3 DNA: TGTGCCAGCAGCTTAGACGCGGGAAGTAATTCACCCCTCCACTTT
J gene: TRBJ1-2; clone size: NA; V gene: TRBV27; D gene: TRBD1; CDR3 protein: CASSSGQGMRGYTF; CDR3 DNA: TGTGCCAGCAGTTCGGGACAGGGTATGAGGGGCTACACCTTC
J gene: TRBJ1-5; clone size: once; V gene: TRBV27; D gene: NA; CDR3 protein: CASSFSGEQPQHF; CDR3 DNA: TGTGCCAGCAGTTTTTCGGGGGAGCAGCCCCAGCATTTT
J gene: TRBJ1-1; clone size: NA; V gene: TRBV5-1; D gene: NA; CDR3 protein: CASTENPERGEAFF; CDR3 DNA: TGCGCCAGCACCGAGAACCCAGAAAGAGGGGAAGCTTTCTTT
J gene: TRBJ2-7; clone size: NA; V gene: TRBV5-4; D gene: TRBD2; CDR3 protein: CASSLLAGTSSYEQYF; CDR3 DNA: TGTGCCAGCAGCTTACTAGCGGGGACTAGCTCCTACGAGCAGTACTTC
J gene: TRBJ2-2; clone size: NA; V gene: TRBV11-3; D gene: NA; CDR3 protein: CASSPPSRAGELFF; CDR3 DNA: TGTGCCAGCAGCCCCCCGTCGAGGGCCGGGGAGCTGTTTTTT
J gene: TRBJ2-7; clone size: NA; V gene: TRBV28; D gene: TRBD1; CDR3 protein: CASSLPTGDEQYF; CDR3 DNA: TGTGCCAGCAGTTTGCCTACAGGGGACGAGCAGTACTTC
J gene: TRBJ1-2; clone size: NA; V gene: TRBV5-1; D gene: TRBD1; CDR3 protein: CASSYQGADGYTF; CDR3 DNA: TGCGCCAGCAGCTATCAGGGGGCTGACGGCTACACCTTC
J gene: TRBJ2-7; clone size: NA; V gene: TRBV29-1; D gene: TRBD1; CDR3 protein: CSVAGTANSYEQYF; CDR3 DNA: TGCAGCGTCGCCGGGACAGCAAACTCCTACGAGCAGTACTTC
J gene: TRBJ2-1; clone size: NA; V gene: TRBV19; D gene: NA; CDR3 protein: CASSIHRAPNNEQFF; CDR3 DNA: TGTGCCAGTAGTATACACAGGGCCCCGAACAATGAGCAGTTCTTC
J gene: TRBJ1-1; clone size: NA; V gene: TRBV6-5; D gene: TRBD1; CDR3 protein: CASSRTGRGTEAFF; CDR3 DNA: TGTGCCAGCAGTCGGACAGGGCGAGGTACTGAAGCTTTCTTT
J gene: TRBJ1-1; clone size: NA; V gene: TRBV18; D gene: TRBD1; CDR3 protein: CASSPTGTGYKPVTEAFF; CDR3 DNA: TGTGCCAGCTCCCCTACCGGGACAGGGTATAAACCTGTCACTGAAGCTTTCTTT
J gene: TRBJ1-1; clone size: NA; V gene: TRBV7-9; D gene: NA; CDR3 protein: CASSLQDMGTEAFF; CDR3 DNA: TGTGCCAGCAGCTTACAGGACATGGGCACTGAAGCTTTCTTT
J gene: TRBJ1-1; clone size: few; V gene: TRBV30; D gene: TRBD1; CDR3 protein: CAWSPGGNTEAFF; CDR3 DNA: TGTGCCTGGAGTCCAGGGGGAAACACTGAAGCTTTCTTT
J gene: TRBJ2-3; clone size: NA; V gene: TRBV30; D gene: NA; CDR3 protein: CAWSPLSSTDTQYF; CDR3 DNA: TGTGCCTGGAGTCCTCTCTCTAGCACAGATACGCAGTATTTT
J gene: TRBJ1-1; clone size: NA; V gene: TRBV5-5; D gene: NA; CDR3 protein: CASTLGTLRMDTEAFF; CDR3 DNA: TGTGCCAGCACCTTGGGGACATTGCGGATGGACACTGAAGCTTTCTTT
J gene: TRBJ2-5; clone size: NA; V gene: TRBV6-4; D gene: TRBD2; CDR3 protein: CASSREAGGQETQYF; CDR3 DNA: TGTGCCAGCAGTCGTGAAGCGGGGGGGCAAGAGACCCAGTACTTC
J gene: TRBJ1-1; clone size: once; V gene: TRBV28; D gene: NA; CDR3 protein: CASRNYMNTEAFF; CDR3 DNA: TGTGCCAGCAGGAACTACATGAACACTGAAGCTTTCTTT
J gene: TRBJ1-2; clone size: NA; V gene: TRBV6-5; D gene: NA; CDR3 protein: CASRIDSNYGYTF; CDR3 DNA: TGTGCCAGCAGAATCGACAGTAACTATGGCTACACCTTC
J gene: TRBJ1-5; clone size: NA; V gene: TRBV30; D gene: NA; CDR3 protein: CAWSDQLGPQHF; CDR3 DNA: TGTGCCTGGAGTGACCAGCTAGGGCCCCAGCATTTT
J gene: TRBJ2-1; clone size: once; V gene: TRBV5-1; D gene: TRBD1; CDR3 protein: CASSLGQGYNEQFF; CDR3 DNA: TGCGCCAGCAGCTTGGGACAGGGCTACAATGAGCAGTTCTTC
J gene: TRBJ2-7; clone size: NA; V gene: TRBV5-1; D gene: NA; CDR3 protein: CASSPRPTGDSSEQYF; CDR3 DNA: TGCGCCAGCAGCCCGCGTCCGACAGGAGATTCTTCCGAGCAGTACTTC
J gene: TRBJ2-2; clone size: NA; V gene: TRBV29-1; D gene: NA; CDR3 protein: CSVHNARGTGELFF; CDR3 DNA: TGCAGCGTCCATAATGCAAGGGGAACCGGGGAGCTGTTTTTT
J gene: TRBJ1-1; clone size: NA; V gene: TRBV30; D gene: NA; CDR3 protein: CAWSPRGGATEAFF; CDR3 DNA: TGTGCCTGGAGTCCCCGTGGGGGGGCCACTGAAGCTTTCTTT
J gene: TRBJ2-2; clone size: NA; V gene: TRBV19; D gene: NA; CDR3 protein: CASNLWDSGTGELFF; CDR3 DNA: TGTGCCAGTAACCTCTGGGACAGCGGGACCGGGGAGCTGTTTTTT
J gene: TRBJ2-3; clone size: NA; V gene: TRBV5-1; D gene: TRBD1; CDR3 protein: CASSSAGGTDTQYF; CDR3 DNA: TGCGCCAGCAGCTCTGCAGGGGGAACAGATACGCAGTATTTT
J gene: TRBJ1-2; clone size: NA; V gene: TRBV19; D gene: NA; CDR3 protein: CASSPPGGFDGYTF; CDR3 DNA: TGTGCCAGTAGTCCCCCGGGAGGGTTCGATGGCTACACCTTC
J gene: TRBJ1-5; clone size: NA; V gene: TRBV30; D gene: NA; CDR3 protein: CAWSVRGAGVNQPQHF; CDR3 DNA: TGTGCCTGGAGTGTCCGGGGGGCTGGGGTGAATCAGCCCCAGCATTTT
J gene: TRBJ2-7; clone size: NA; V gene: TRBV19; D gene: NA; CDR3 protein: CASSIDGTYYEQYF; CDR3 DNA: TGTGCCAGTAGTATTGACGGGACATACTACGAGCAGTACTTC
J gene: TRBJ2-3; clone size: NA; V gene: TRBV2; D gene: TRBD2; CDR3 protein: CASTSGLSTDTQYF; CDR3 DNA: TGTGCCAGCACTTCGGGACTAAGCACAGATACGCAGTATTTT
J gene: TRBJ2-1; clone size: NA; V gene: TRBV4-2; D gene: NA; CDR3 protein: CASSQGWTVHNEQFF; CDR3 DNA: TGTGCCAGCAGCCAAGGTTGGACAGTACACAATGAGCAGTTCTTC
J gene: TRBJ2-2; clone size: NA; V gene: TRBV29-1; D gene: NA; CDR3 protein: CSVGQPTGELFF; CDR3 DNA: TGCAGCGTCGGACAGCCTACCGGGGAGCTGTTTTTT
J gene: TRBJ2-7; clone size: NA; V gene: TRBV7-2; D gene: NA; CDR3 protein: CASSLWQNAYEQYF; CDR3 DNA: TGTGCCAGCAGCTTATGGCAGAACGCCTACGAGCAGTACTTC
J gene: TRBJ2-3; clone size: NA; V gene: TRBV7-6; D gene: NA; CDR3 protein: CASSSPLRTDTQYF; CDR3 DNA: TGTGCCAGCAGCTCTCCTCTTCGCACAGATACGCAGTATTTT
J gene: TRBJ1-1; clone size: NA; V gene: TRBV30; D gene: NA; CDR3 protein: CAWSETTVNTEAFF; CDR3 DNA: TGTGCCTGGAGTGAGACGACAGTGAACACTGAAGCTTTCTTT
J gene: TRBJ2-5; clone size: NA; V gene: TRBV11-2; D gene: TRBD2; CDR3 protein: CASSLAGGPRETQYF; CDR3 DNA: TGTGCCAGCAGCCTAGCGGGAGGGCCTCGGGAGACCCAGTACTTC
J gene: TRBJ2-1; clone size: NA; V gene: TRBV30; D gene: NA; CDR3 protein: CAWSVQDSYNEQFF; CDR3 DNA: TGTGCCTGGAGTGTACAAGACTCCTACAATGAGCAGTTCTTC
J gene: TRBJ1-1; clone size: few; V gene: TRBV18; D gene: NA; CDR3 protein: CASSPSAGEAFF; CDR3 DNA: TGTGCCAGCTCACCATCTGCGGGGGAAGCTTTCTTT
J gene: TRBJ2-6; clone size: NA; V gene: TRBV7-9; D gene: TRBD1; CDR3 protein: CASSLRGQGASGANVLTF; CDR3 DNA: TGTGCCAGCAGCCTCCGGGGACAGGGGGCGTCTGGGGCCAACGTCCTGACTTTC
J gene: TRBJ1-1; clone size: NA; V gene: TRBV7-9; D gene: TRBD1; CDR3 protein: CASSSTGTGVMVNTEAFF; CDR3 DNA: TGTGCCAGCAGCTCAACCGGGACAGGGGTTATGGTGAACACTGAAGCTTTCTTT
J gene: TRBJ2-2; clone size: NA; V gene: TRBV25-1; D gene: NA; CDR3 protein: CASRIRLYYTGELFF; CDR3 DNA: TGTGCCAGCCGCATCCGACTTTACTACACCGGGGAGCTGTTTTTT
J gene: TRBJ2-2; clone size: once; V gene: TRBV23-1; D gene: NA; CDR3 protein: CASKTESTGELFF; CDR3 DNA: TGCGCCAGCAAAACGGAGTCCACCGGGGAGCTGTTTTTT
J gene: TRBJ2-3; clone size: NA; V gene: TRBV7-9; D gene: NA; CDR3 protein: CASSLVVRLGGSSTDTQYF; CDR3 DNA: TGTGCCAGCAGCTTAGTAGTCCGATTGGGGGGATCTAGCACAGATACGCAGTATTTT